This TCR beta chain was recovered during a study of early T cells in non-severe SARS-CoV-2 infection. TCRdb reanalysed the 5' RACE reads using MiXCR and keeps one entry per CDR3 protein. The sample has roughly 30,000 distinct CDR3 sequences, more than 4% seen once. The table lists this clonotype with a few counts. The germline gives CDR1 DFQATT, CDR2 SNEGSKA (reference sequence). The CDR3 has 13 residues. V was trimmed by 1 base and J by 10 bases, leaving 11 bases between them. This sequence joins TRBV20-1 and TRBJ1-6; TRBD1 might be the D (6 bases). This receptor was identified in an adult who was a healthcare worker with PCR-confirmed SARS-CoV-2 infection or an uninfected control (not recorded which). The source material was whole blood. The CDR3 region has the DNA TGCAGTGCTAGAGGAGGGGGGGTATCACCCCTCCACTTT. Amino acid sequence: CSARGGGVSPLHF.